What follows is one T cell receptor beta chain and its context. This sample was taken from a study of T cell changes during pregnancy in multiple sclerosis. Germline V CDR1 and CDR2: SEHNR, FQNEAQ (reference sequence). The CDR3 sequence is 13 residues long. V was pared by 4 bases and J by 3 bases, with 10 bases between. Here immunoSEQ multiplex PCR was the method, and the copy in TCRdb shows in-frame clones only, minus some. The sample records fewer than 15,000 clones, under 90% being singletons. Source: CD8+ T cells from peripheral blood mononuclear cells, taken after pregnancy. V usage is TRBV7-9 and J usage is TRBJ2-7; D call uncertain. This receptor was obtained from a female donor in good health, enrolled as a control in a pregnancy study. CDR3 bases: TGTGCCAGCAGCTGGTCGACAAGCTACGAGCAGTACTTC. Translating it yields CASSWSTSYEQYF.